This record covers a single T cell receptor beta chain. What it recognizes is unknown. This CDR3 region has 13 residues. The germline gives CDR1 SGHDT, CDR2 YYEEEE. The ends were cut back, 3 bases at V and 3 bases at J, with 9 bases in the middle. This specimen belongs to a study of cytomegalovirus exposure and HLA in healthy donors. Study-wide points: The study carried out a later analysis of TCR beta sequences. It associated 16,951 of them with specific HLA alleles at a false discovery rate of 0.05. Accurate prediction of most subjects' HLA-A and HLA-B alleles from TCR beta sequences was reported.

The PCR made use of 60 Vbeta and 13 Jbeta primers. TCRdb keeps only in-frame clones here, not all; method: immunoSEQ multiplex PCR. The sample carries 180,000 or so clones, 60% to 80% recorded once. The chain combines TRBV5-6 with TRBJ2-5; D uncertain. This TCR derives from a man aged 45-60 years in good health and CMV-seropositive. Sequenced material: PBMCs. CDR3 residues: CASSSPDKETQYF. The CDR3, as DNA: TGTGCCAGCAGCTCGCCAGATAAAGAGACCCAGTACTTC. The full variable domain, its missing parts supplied by reference TRBV5-6 and TRBJ2-5, is DAGVTQSPTHLIKTRGQQVTLRCSPKSGHDTVSWYQQALGQGPQFIFQYYEEEERQRGNFPDRFSGHQFPNYSSELNVNALLLGDSALYLCASSSPDKETQYFGPGTRLLVL.